One sample yielded the 19 T cell receptor beta chains listed below, sequenced in a study of blood T cell repertoires in COVID-19. The data were produced by immunoSEQ multiplex PCR, yet TCRdb's version contains in-frame clones alone and is incomplete. The repertoire holds 300,000 or so clones, with roughly nine tenths as singletons. Sequenced: PBMCs or T cells enriched from blood (not recorded which). The receptor set was obtained from a woman aged 25 to 39 who had recovered from COVID-19.

The chain recombines TRBV4-1 with TRBJ2-2, with a possible D match to TRBD1 (6 bases). Per germline, CDR1 MGHRA and CDR2 YSYEKL. This CDR3 is built from 16 residues. V gave up 0 bases and J gave up 6 bases, with 14 bases separating them. In DNA, the CDR3 is TGCGCCAGCAGCCAAGAAGGGTCCAGGGGAGCCGGGGAGCTGTTTTTT. Translating it yields CASSQEGSRGAGELFF.

With respect to this clone: This sample includes further DNA sequences coding for the same CDR3. The V and J genes are TRBV12-3 or TRBV12-4 and TRBJ1-1; D is unclear. The V end lost 3 bases, the J end lost 1 base, and 6 bases lay between the germline ends. This CDR3 comprises 13 residues. The CDR3 loop is CASSFGRNTEAFF. The CDR3 region has the DNA TGTGCCAGCAGTTTTGGCAGGAACACTGAAGCTTTCTTT.

The gene calls are TRBV4-3 and TRBJ1-5, with D perhaps TRBD1 (5 bases). This CDR3 has 15 amino acids. Germline V gene sequence: CDR1 LGHNA, CDR2 YSLEER. The V gene lost 3 bases and the J gene lost 0 bases, with 9 bases spanning the gap. The DNA for the CDR3 is TGCGCCAGCAGCCAGGACAAGGATAGCAATCAGCCCCAGCATTTT. Translated, it gives CASSQDKDSNQPQHF.

The J gene is TRBJ2-1, the V gene TRBV6-2 or TRBV6-3, with TRBD2 matching 10 bases. Germline V gives CDR1 MNHEY, CDR2 SVGEGT. The trim removed 6 bases at V and 9 bases at J, leaving 2 bases unmatched. This CDR3 contains 12 residues. The CDR3 DNA follows: TGTGCCAGCAGCCCTAGCGGGGGTGAGCAGTTCTTC. Encoded protein: CASSPSGGEQFF.

J is TRBJ2-5 and V is TRBV19; 12 nucleotides agree with TRBD1. The CDR3 consists of 15 residues. V lost 3 bases and J lost 3; bases outside the gene matches: 2. CDR1 is LNHDA, CDR2 SQIVND, per germline (reference sequence). CDR3: CASSIGTGGKETQYF. CDR3 bases: TGTGCCAGTAGTATTGGGACAGGGGGCAAAGAGACCCAGTACTTC.

V gene TRBV28 combines with J gene TRBJ1-2, with D maybe TRBD1 (6 bases). The germline V gene has CDR1 MDHEN and CDR2 SYDVKM. Trimming removed 6 bases from V and 3 bases from J, with 20 bases in between. There are 16 residues in the CDR3. The CDR3 here is CASSSPGTSPYYGYTF. Written as DNA, the CDR3 is TGTGCCAGCAGCTCACCCGGGACAAGTCCCTACTATGGCTACACCTTC.

The V gene is TRBV7-2, the J gene TRBJ2-3; the match to TRBD2 covers 8 bases. Trimming took 10 bases from V and 2 from J; bases not matched to a gene: 8. Germline V gives CDR1 SGHTA, CDR2 FQGNSA. This CDR3 spans 14 amino acids. The CDR3 DNA reads TGTGCCACCTTGGCGGGGGGTCCCACAGATACGCAGTATTTT. It encodes CATLAGGPTDTQYF.

The chain joins TRBV28 to TRBJ1-5; D is unresolved. CDR3 length: 13 residues. Trimming pared 3 bases from V and 3 bases from J, leaving 6 bases between. Germline values: CDR1 MDHEN, CDR2 SYDVKM. Here the CDR3 DNA reads TGTGCCAGCAGTTTTAGCAACAATCAGCCCCAGCATTTT. Its protein product is CASSFSNNQPQHF.

The chain joins TRBV6-2 or TRBV6-3 to TRBJ1-5; TRBD1 aligns across 7 bases. The junction had 5 bases not matched to a gene; V was cut back by 2 bases and J by 4 bases. Looked up from germline, CDR1 is MNHEY and CDR2 is SVGEGT. The CDR3 contains 15 residues. CDR3 sequence (DNA): TGTGCCAGCAGTTACCAGCAGGGGGTAAATCAGCCCCAGCATTTT. Encoded protein: CASSYQQGVNQPQHF.

The CDR3 sequence is CSVLRTEADYGYTF. The CDR3 coding sequence is TGCAGCGTCCTTAGGACAGAAGCCGACTATGGCTACACCTTC. The chain uses TRBV29-1 and TRBJ1-2; D might be TRBD1 (6 bases). The CDR3 length is 14 residues. Trimming took off 6 bases at V and 3 bases at J, with 17 bases between the two ends. Per the germline V gene, CDR1 is SQVTM and CDR2 is ANQGSEA.

The rearrangement uses TRBV5-1 and TRBJ1-1; TRBD1 is a possible D gene (6 bases). With 4 bases removed from V and 4 bases from J, the gap between germline ends came to 20 bases. Germline V CDR1 and CDR2: SGHRS, YFSETQ. This CDR3 has 16 amino acids. As DNA, the CDR3 is TGCGCCAGCAGCCCAACCCTGGGGGGGCTGGGCACTGAAGCTTTCTTT. This codes for CASSPTLGGLGTEAFF.

V is TRBV19 and J is TRBJ2-3; possible D gene TRBD1, 5 bases. Trimming cost V 7 bases and J 2 bases, with 16 bases left between them. CDR3 length: 15 residues. From germline, CDR1 is LNHDA and CDR2 SQIVND (reference sequence). The CDR3 bases are TGTGCCAGTACCATATACTTAGGGGACACAGATACGCAGTATTTT. Translating gives CASTIYLGDTDTQYF. The whole variable domain, filled in from reference TRBV19 and TRBJ2-3, reads DGGITQSPKYLFRKEGQNVTLSCEQNLNHDAMYWYRQDPGQGLRLIYYSQIVNDFQKGDIAEGYSVSREKKESFPLTVTSAQKNPTAFYLCASTIYLGDTDTQYFGPGTRLTVL.

The sample holds one count of this clone. This chain connects TRBV28 to TRBJ1-5; 8 bases map to TRBD1. Germline V gene sequence: CDR1 MDHEN, CDR2 SYDVKM. The CDR3 is 14 residues long. The V segment lost 6 bases and the J segment 3 bases; nucleotides outside the gene matches: 4. In DNA form, the CDR3 reads TGTGCCAGCAGCACAGGGGGTGACAATCAGCCCCAGCATTTT. Its protein product is CASSTGGDNQPQHF. Drawing the rest from reference TRBV28 and TRBJ1-5, the complete variable domain is DVKVTQSSRYLVKRTGEKVFLECVQDMDHENMFWYRQDPGLGLRLIYFSYDVKMKEKGDIPEGYSVSREKKERFSLILESASTNQTSMYLCASSTGGDNQPQHFGDGTRLSIL.

The chain couples TRBV10-3 to TRBJ1-1; the D gene is possibly TRBD1 (5 bases). Trimming stripped 3 bases from V and 3 bases from J, with 11 bases between. CDR3 size: 14 residues. Germline CDR1 is ENHRY and CDR2 is SYGVKD. The CDR3 DNA reads TGTGCCATCAGTGACGGGGGATGGGACACTGAAGCTTTCTTT. This gives the protein CAISDGGWDTEAFF.

This clone was seen only once. V usage is TRBV13 and J usage is TRBJ1-5, with a tentative D call TRBD1 (6 bases). Germline V lookup: CDR1 PRHDT, CDR2 FYEKMQ (reference sequence). The CDR3 is made up of 16 amino acids. V lost 0 bases, J lost 4 bases, and 13 bases lay in between. The CDR3 loop reads CASSLGTGHPNQPQHF. Here the CDR3 DNA reads TGTGCCAGCAGCTTAGGCACGGGACATCCAAATCAGCCCCAGCATTTT.

The CDR3 DNA is TGTGCCAGCAGCTTACACCAGGGGGTGGATTCACCCCTCCACTTT. Amino acid sequence: CASSLHQGVDSPLHF. The rearrangement uses TRBV7-9 and TRBJ1-6, with 7 bases matching TRBD1. The CDR3 is made up of 15 amino acids. Germline-derived CDR1 and CDR2 are SEHNR and FQNEAQ (reference sequence). Trimming at V came to 2 bases and at J to 8 bases, leaving 6 bases not matched to a gene.

This chain links TRBV30 with TRBJ1-2, with no clear D. The V gene lost 4 bases and the J gene lost 2 bases, with 17 bases spanning the gap. Germline CDR1 and CDR2: GTSNPN and SVGIG (reference sequence). The CDR3 totals 15 residues. CDR3 protein: CAWKPAGGGNYGYTF. The CDR3 DNA sequence: TGTGCCTGGAAGCCGGCGGGAGGCGGCAACTATGGCTACACCTTC.

J is TRBJ2-3 and V is TRBV5-1; D is perhaps TRBD1 (5 bases). Trimming removed 2 bases from V and 3 bases from J, with 22 bases in between. This CDR3 has 18 amino acids. Germline V gene sequence: CDR1 SGHRS, CDR2 YFSETQ. The CDR3: CASSFYRPRQRVTDTQYF. The CDR3 DNA reads TGCGCCAGCAGCTTTTACAGGCCGAGACAAAGAGTTACAGATACGCAGTATTTT.

The chain is built from TRBV2 and TRBJ2-3; perhaps TRBD1 as D (7 bases). Germline CDR1 is SNHLY and CDR2 is FYNNEI. CDR3 length equals 14 residues. V was trimmed by 6 bases and J by 3 bases, leaving 13 bases between them. CDR3 region: CASSLTGRTDTQYF. The CDR3 coding sequence is TGTGCCAGCAGCCTGACAGGGAGGACAGATACGCAGTATTTT.